The 12 T cell receptor beta chains below were found in one sample sequenced in a study of blood T cells in healthy people across ages. It was with a sample-barcoded 5' primer and a J-beta primer mix that a second PCR of roughly 7 to 12 cycles was run. A single record per CDR3 protein comes from TCRdb applying MiXCR to the 5' RACE reads. The sample contains around 870,000 distinct CDR3 sequences, less than 35% of which appear only once. The sample was blood. The receptor set was obtained from a woman over 75 in good health.

Only a few counts were recorded for this clonotype. A much larger clone lies a single base off, so this may be a read error. The chain links TRBV20-1 to TRBJ2-1; D uncertain. The DNA matches TRBJ2-7 better at its end, which makes the J call doubtful. This CDR3 spans 15 amino acids. Germline V gene sequence: CDR1 DFQATT, CDR2 SNEGSKA (reference sequence). CDR3 in DNA: TGCAGTGCTAGAATGGGTATCAGGAATTACAATGAGCAGTACTTC. Protein sequence: CSARMGIRNYNEQYF.

The V call is TRBV11-2, the J call TRBJ1-1, with a weak D call TRBD1 (6 bases). The CDR3 spans 17 residues. V lost 1 base to trimming and J lost 3 bases, with 18 bases between them. The germline V gene encodes CDR1 SGHAT and CDR2 FQNNGV. CDR3 sequence reads: CASSLGPRGPRDTEAFF. CDR3 in DNA: TGTGCCAGCAGCTTAGGGCCGCGGGGGCCCAGGGACACTGAAGCTTTCTTT.

This clonotype occurred many times. The rearrangement joins TRBV6-2 or TRBV6-3 to TRBJ2-7, with D possibly matching TRBD1 (6 bases). With 8 bases removed from V and 1 base from J, the gap between germline ends came to 15 bases. The CDR3 extends over 14 amino acids. Germline values: CDR1 MNHEY, CDR2 SVGEGT. This CDR3 is CASGTGIGSYEQYF. The CDR3 DNA sequence: TGTGCCAGCGGCACAGGGATAGGATCCTACGAGCAGTACTTC.

The genes are TRBV18 and TRBJ1-5, with D possibly matching TRBD1 (5 bases). The CDR3 spans 15 residues. The germline V gene encodes CDR1 KGHSH and CDR2 LQKENI. Trimming took off 3 bases at V and 1 base at J, with 10 bases between the two ends. The CDR3 coding sequence is TGTGCCAGCTCACCGACAGTAACCAGCAATCAGCCCCAGCATTTT. Protein sequence: CASSPTVTSNQPQHF.

This clonotype has ten or more counts. The rearrangement uses TRBV12-3 or TRBV12-4 and TRBJ2-1; possibly TRBD2 for D (5 bases). The CDR3 spans 14 residues. V was pared by 2 bases and J by 4 bases, with 9 bases between. CDR3 sequence (DNA): TGTGCCAGCAGTTTAAGGACTTCTTACAATGAGCAGTTCTTC. Translation: CASSLRTSYNEQFF.

This clonotype was observed many times. The rearrangement links TRBV9 to TRBJ2-1, with D hard to call. The CDR3 spans 11 residues. Trimming stripped 0 bases from V and 9 bases from J, with 4 bases between. From germline, CDR1 is SGDLS and CDR2 YYNGEE. CDR3 protein: CASSVAAEQFF. DNA of the CDR3: TGTGCCAGCAGCGTAGCGGCTGAGCAGTTCTTC.

Note on this clonotype: Just one base apart from a much larger clone, this may be a read error. The chain links TRBV5-7 to TRBJ2-7; TRBD2 agrees at 10 bases. TRBV5-7 is an ORF; its function is uncertain. The CDR3 has 14 residues. V shed 3 bases and J 7 bases; nucleotides not matched to a gene: 7. CDR3 coding DNA: TGTGCCAGCAGCTGTCTAGCGGGGGTCAATGAGCAGTACTTC. Its translation: CASSCLAGVNEQYF.

The V gene is TRBV19, the J gene TRBJ2-6, with a weak D call TRBD1 (6 bases). CDR1 is LNHDA and CDR2 is SQIVND in the germline V gene (reference sequence). There are 18 residues in the CDR3. V was clipped by 4 bases and J by 2 bases, with 18 bases between them. The CDR3 DNA is TGTGCCAGTAGTAGAACCGGGCAGGGGTTGGCTGGGGCCAACGTCCTGACTTTC. It encodes CASSRTGQGLAGANVLTF.

As for this clonotype: Possible read error: a much larger clone is one base away. As DNA, the CDR3 is TGTGCCAGCAGTGTCGGGACAGTTCCCTCAGATACGCAGTATTTT. It translates to CASSVGTVPSDTQYF. This chain joins TRBV27 and TRBJ2-3, with 7 positions matching TRBD1. J was trimmed by 4 bases and V by 5 bases; bases with no gene match: 9. This CDR3 comprises 15 residues. From germline, CDR1 is MNHEY and CDR2 SMNVEV (reference sequence).

The V and J genes are TRBV20-1 and TRBJ2-2, with D perhaps matching TRBD2 (5 bases). Germline loops: CDR1 DFQATT, CDR2 SNEGSKA (reference sequence). Trimming cost V 0 bases and J 1 base, with 12 bases left between them. The CDR3 runs 16 residues. DNA for the CDR3: TGCAGTGCTAGAGATGGCACTAGTAAGAACACCGGGGAGCTGTTTTTT. Protein: CSARDGTSKNTGELFF.

A few counts support this clonotype. This chain joins TRBV20-1 and TRBJ2-3; D is perhaps TRBD1 or TRBD2 (6 bases each). V was shortened by 3 bases and J by 1 base, with 17 bases between the two germline ends. The germline gives CDR1 DFQATT, CDR2 SNEGSKA (reference sequence). This CDR3 contains 16 residues. The CDR3 region has the DNA TGCAGTGCTAGGGTTCGGGGGCGCCGGGGCACAGATACGCAGTATTTT. Protein product: CSARVRGRRGTDTQYF.

The V gene is TRBV5-1, the J gene TRBJ2-1, with 12 positions matching TRBD2. After removal of 3 bases from V and 10 bases from J, the junction contained 11 bases not matched to a gene. Per the germline V gene, CDR1 is SGHRS and CDR2 is YFSETQ. This CDR3 spans 16 amino acids. The CDR3 loop reads CASSSGRLAGVWEQFF. Here the CDR3 DNA reads TGCGCCAGCAGCTCGGGGAGACTAGCGGGAGTCTGGGAGCAGTTCTTC. Full variable domain (missing parts from reference TRBV5-1 and TRBJ2-1): KAGVTQTPRYLIKTRGQQVTLSCSPISGHRSVSWYQQTPGQGLQFLFEYFSETQRNKGNFPGRFSGRQFSNSRSEMNVSTLELGDSALYLCASSSGRLAGVWEQFFGPGTRLTVL.